Given below is one T cell receptor (beta chain) in context. The target antigen is unknown. Time point here: newly diagnosed GD, antithyroid drugs for less than 3 months. The TCR library was made from RNA extracted from PBMCs. Libraries of TCR beta came from iRepertoire HTBI primers plus Arm-PCR of CDR3 regions. Each CDR3 protein gets one entry after TCRdb re-called the multiplex PCR reads with MiXCR. The table has about half a million distinct CDR3 sequences, more than 10% seen once. This record comes from a study of regulatory T cells in long-lasting Graves disease. Broader study findings: Between persistent patients, about 2,500 public clonotypes were shared, exceeding the approximately 990 shared between new patients. Authors noted too few samples as a limitation.

The same sample was also studied in work on T cells in Graves' hyperthyroidism and ophthalmopathy. That paper states: With a median lead of roughly 6.2 months before onset, the model predicted ophthalmopathy.

The sequencing used peripheral blood mononuclear cells (PBMCs), collected at new diagnosis, from a patient treated with antithyroid drugs. The clonotype was recovered from a woman aged 25-40 years with Graves disease.

The CDR3, as DNA: TGTGCCAGCAGTTTAGCTAGCGGGAGTATTGAGCAGTACTTC. This translates into CASSLASGSIEQYF. The chain carries TRBV6-5 and TRBJ2-7, with TRBD2 matching over 10 bases. CDR1 and CDR2 from the germline V gene are MNHEY and SVGAGI. V lost 4 bases and J lost 7; bases outside the gene matches: 7. This CDR3 is 14 amino acids long.